The entry below describes one T cell receptor beta chain. Each CDR3 protein gets one entry after TCRdb re-called the RACE reads with MiXCR. This table has approximately 97,000 distinct CDR3 sequences, roughly a quarter appearing once. As for time point: patch test 3, about 24 weeks after DPC sensitization. As for treatment: therapeutic diphenylcyclopropenone sensitization with weekly scalp DPC. This record comes from a study of human T cells and chemical hapten exposure. This receptor was identified in a man aged 40-49 years with alopecia areata. Some clones in this sample may be carry-over from other donors' samples. The sequenced sample was whole blood, obtained in connection with sensitization to the hapten diphenylcyclopropenone (DPC).

CDR3 sequence: CASSAFWRGKQYF. CDR3 nucleotide sequence: TGTGCCAGCAGCGCGTTCTGGAGGGGTAAGCAGTACTTC. The V gene is TRBV9, the J gene TRBJ2-7, with a weak D call TRBD2 (6 bases). The V gene's germline CDR1 is SGDLS and CDR2 YYNGEE. Trimming shortened V by 3 bases and J by 8 bases, and 15 bases separated the two germline ends. The CDR3 is made up of 13 amino acids.